One sample yielded the 17 T cell receptor beta chains listed below, sequenced in a study of cytomegalovirus exposure and HLA in healthy donors. Primers included in the PCR were 60 Vbeta and 13 Jbeta primers. Clones were read by immunoSEQ multiplex PCR, and TCRdb kept only the in-frame ones, dropping some. Listed are more than 45,000 clones; approximately 13% falls within the top ten. Specimen: PBMCs. The receptors derive from an older woman in good health and CMV-seropositive.

The rearrangement joins TRBV7-2 to TRBJ2-1, with 8 bases matching TRBD2. The CDR3 extends over 16 amino acids. Germline CDR1 and CDR2: SGHTA and FQGNSA. The trim removed 5 bases at V and 4 bases at J, leaving 10 bases unmatched. The CDR3 is CASSVSSGGAYNEQFF. The CDR3 DNA sequence: TGTGCCAGCAGCGTCAGTTCGGGGGGGGCTTACAATGAGCAGTTCTTC.

The V and J genes are TRBV4-2 and TRBJ2-3, with D perhaps TRBD1 (6 bases). CDR3 length: 14 amino acids. CDR1 is LGHNA and CDR2 is YNFKEQ in the germline V gene. The ends were cut back, 4 bases at V and 2 bases at J, with 10 bases in the middle. The CDR3 protein is CASSPRGTTDTQYF. Here the CDR3 DNA reads TGTGCCAGCAGCCCCAGGGGAACCACAGATACGCAGTATTTT.

This clone is classed as large by frequency. V gene TRBV27 combines with J gene TRBJ2-5; TRBD2 matches at 11 bases. The ends lost 5 bases at V and 8 bases at J; junction bases unmatched: 1. Germline V gives CDR1 MNHEY, CDR2 SMNVEV (reference sequence). The length of the CDR3 is 12 residues. The CDR3 DNA sequence: TGTGCCAGCAGTCTAGCGGGGGGTACCCAGTACTTC. This translates into CASSLAGGTQYF.

CDR3 in DNA: TGTGCCAGCAGCTTTAGCGCCCACGAGCAGTACTTC. Its protein is CASSFSAHEQYF. The chain recombines TRBV11-3 with TRBJ2-7, with D possibly matching TRBD2 (5 bases). The CDR3 is 12 residues long. Trimming cost V 3 bases and J 5 bases, with 8 bases left between them. Germline loops: CDR1 SGHNT, CDR2 YENEEA.

The gene calls are TRBV7-2 and TRBJ1-4, with 10 nucleotides matching TRBD1. Germline CDR1 and CDR2: SGHTA and FQGNSA. V shed 3 bases and J 8 bases; nucleotides not matched to a gene: 6. The CDR3 has 15 residues. The CDR3 protein is CASSLTGGSSEKLFF. The CDR3 bases are TGTGCCAGCAGCTTGACAGGGGGCTCTTCGGAAAAACTGTTTTTT.

V usage is TRBV6-4 and J usage is TRBJ1-1; 9 nucleotides line up with TRBD1. V was clipped by 3 bases and J by 5 bases; unmatched bases: 4. Germline loops: CDR1 MRHNA, CDR2 SNTAGT. The CDR3 length is 14 residues. CDR3 nucleotide sequence: TGTGCCAGCAGTGATGGGACAGGGAGGACTGAAGCTTTCTTT. This codes for CASSDGTGRTEAFF.

This chain links TRBV2 with TRBJ1-4; a possible D gene is TRBD1 (5 bases). Germline-derived CDR1 and CDR2 are SNHLY and FYNNEI. The CDR3 is 15 amino acids. Trimming cost V 6 bases and J 0 bases, with 11 bases left between them. The CDR3: CASSVDRATNEKLFF. CDR3 nucleotides: TGTGCCAGCAGCGTCGACAGAGCAACTAATGAAAAACTGTTTTTT.

The rearrangement joins TRBV7-9 to TRBJ1-2, with TRBD1 identical over 7 bases. Germline lookup yields CDR1 SEHNR and CDR2 FQNEAQ (reference sequence). The trim removed 1 base at V and 8 bases at J, leaving 7 bases unmatched. This CDR3 has 14 residues. The CDR3, as DNA: TGTGCCAGCAGCTTAGTACAGGGGACGGGAGGCTACACCTTC. Translation: CASSLVQGTGGYTF.

The CDR3 bases are TGTGCCAGCAGCTTAGCTGGGCAGCCTAATGAAAAACTGTTTTTT. This sequence encodes CASSLAGQPNEKLFF. The V gene is TRBV7-6, the J gene TRBJ1-4, with D unresolved. V lost 0 bases and J lost 3, with 8 bases in between. Per the germline V gene, CDR1 is SGHVS and CDR2 is FNYEAQ. The CDR3 is made up of 15 amino acids.

The chain has TRBV19 and TRBJ1-6; weak D call: TRBD1 (6 bases). V lost 6 bases and J lost 7, with 13 bases in between. The CDR3 is 14 residues long. Looked up from germline, CDR1 is LNHDA and CDR2 is SQIVND (reference sequence). Here the CDR3 DNA reads TGTGCCAGTAGGAGGACAGTGGGGAATTCACCCCTCCACTTT. Encoded protein: CASRRTVGNSPLHF.

This chain connects TRBV5-1 to TRBJ1-2; 7 nucleotides agree with TRBD1. The J segment lost 8 bases and the V segment lost 4 bases, leaving 11 bases of the junction unmatched. Looked up from germline, CDR1 is SGHRS and CDR2 is YFSETQ. The CDR3 covers 14 residues. This CDR3 reads CASSPETGVRGYTF. In DNA form, the CDR3 reads TGCGCCAGCAGCCCGGAAACAGGGGTAAGGGGCTACACCTTC.

On this clone: The junction and the germline gene differ at one end; a read error may be behind it. This chain links TRBV5-1 with TRBJ2-1, with a weak D call TRBD2 (7 bases). CDR3 length: 15 amino acids. Germline loops: CDR1 SGHRS, CDR2 YFSETQ. The CDR3 protein is CASSRGGGSDNEQFF. For the CDR3, the DNA is TGCGCCAGCAGCCGGGGCGGGGGCTCCGACAATGAGCAGTTCTTC.

V gene TRBV5-1 combines with J gene TRBJ2-5, with D uncertain. The germline CDR1 and CDR2 sequences are SGHRS and YFSETQ. Trimming removed 4 bases from V and 2 bases from J, with 15 bases in between. This CDR3 is 15 amino acids long. CDR3 amino acids: CASSPSVASQETQYF. Written as DNA, the CDR3 is TGCGCCAGCAGCCCTAGTGTTGCCTCACAAGAGACCCAGTACTTC.

This chain links TRBV5-1 with TRBJ2-6; the D gene is possibly TRBD2 (5 bases). V was pared by 3 bases and J by 0 bases, with 10 bases between. CDR3 length: 16 residues. The germline V gene has CDR1 SGHRS and CDR2 YFSETQ. This chain's CDR3 is CASSSLGSSGANVLTF. The DNA of the CDR3 is TGCGCCAGCAGCTCCTTGGGGAGCTCTGGGGCCAACGTCCTGACTTTC.

The chain couples TRBV19 to TRBJ2-1; weak D call: TRBD1 (6 bases). CDR3 length equals 17 residues. Germline CDR1 is LNHDA and CDR2 is SQIVND (reference sequence). V lost 3 bases, J lost 5 bases, and 20 bases lay in between. The DNA of the CDR3 is TGTGCCAGTAGTATCAGTTCAGGGGAAGGAACCGACAATGAGCAGTTCTTC. Its translation: CASSISSGEGTDNEQFF.

The chain recombines TRBV5-1 with TRBJ1-4, with TRBD1 matching over 10 bases. With V trimmed by 3 bases and J by 7 bases, 3 bases remained unmatched. The CDR3 sequence is 14 residues long. Germline V lookup: CDR1 SGHRS, CDR2 YFSETQ. This CDR3 is CASSSGTGVEKLFF. In DNA form, the CDR3 reads TGCGCCAGCAGCTCGGGGACAGGGGTTGAAAAACTGTTTTTT.

The V gene is TRBV6-1, the J gene TRBJ1-2; 7 bases are shared with TRBD1. Germline loops: CDR1 MNHNS, CDR2 SASEGT. The CDR3 has 15 amino acids. Trimming at V came to 7 bases and at J to 1 base, leaving 9 bases not matched to a gene. The DNA for the CDR3 is TGTGCCAGCACCAACCCAGGGGGTAATAACTATGGCTACACCTTC. This encodes CASTNPGGNNYGYTF.